Listed below are T cell receptor beta chains from one sample, sequenced in a study of blood T cell repertoires in COVID-19. Sequencing used immunoSEQ multiplex PCR; TCRdb keeps in-frame clones, though not all of them. The sample lists about 80,000 clones, approximately 76% occurring once. The sequenced sample was peripheral blood. These TCRs come from a man in his 70s with active or convalescent COVID-19. Each CDR3 is given with its conserved first and last residue. The D gene is left open where the match is weak. Where a row states a size, it is once, few, many or the class of an expanded clone; other rows omit it.

d_call,clone_size,j_call,v_call,cdr3_aa,cdr3_nt
.,few,TRBJ2-2,TRBV7-2,CASSADSANTGELFF,TGTGCCAGCAGCGCTGACTCAGCGAACACCGGGGAGCTGTTTTTT
.,.,TRBJ1-4,TRBV6-6,CASSPRPPGRLLGLTNEKLFF,TGTGCCAGCAGCCCCCGGCCTCCAGGGAGGTTACTGGGATTAACTAATGAAAAACTGTTTTTT
.,few,TRBJ1-4,TRBV5-5,CASSLVVQTNEKLFF,TGTGCCAGCAGCTTGGTAGTACAGACTAATGAAAAACTGTTTTTT
TRBD2,.,TRBJ2-3,TRBV30,CAWSRLAGGPGTDTQYF,TGTGCCTGGAGTCGGCTAGCGGGGGGGCCGGGGACAGATACGCAGTATTTT
.,.,TRBJ1-1,TRBV3-1/TRBV3-2,CASSQWGRRTEAFF,TGTGCCAGCAGCCAATGGGGGCGGAGAACTGAAGCTTTCTTT
.,once,TRBJ1-2,TRBV2,CASSGGPAYGYTF,TGTGCCAGCAGTGGAGGGCCCGCTTATGGCTACACCTTC
TRBD1,.,TRBJ2-1,TRBV4-2,CASSQVGQYGTGGGDEQFF,TGTGCCAGCAGCCAAGTCGGACAATACGGGACAGGGGGTGGGGATGAGCAGTTCTTC
.,few,TRBJ1-1,TRBV29-1,CSVVRDTQTGAEAFF,TGCAGCGTTGTACGGGACACCCAAACAGGCGCTGAAGCTTTCTTT
TRBD2,.,TRBJ2-7,TRBV6-5,CASSNSGGTDGEQYF,TGTGCCAGCAGTAATAGCGGGGGGACCGATGGCGAGCAGTACTTC
TRBD1,.,TRBJ1-6,TRBV27,CASSTQSTGLNSPLHF,TGTGCCAGCAGTACCCAATCGACAGGGCTGAATTCACCCCTCCACTTT
.,.,TRBJ2-5,TRBV27,CASSRETGWETQYF,TGTGCCAGCAGTCGAGAGACAGGTTGGGAGACCCAGTACTTC
.,.,TRBJ1-3,TRBV5-6,CASSRSSGNTIYF,TGTGCCAGCAGCCGTTCCTCTGGAAACACCATATATTTT
TRBD1,.,TRBJ2-7,TRBV19,CASSPGTASYEQYF,TGTGCCAGTAGCCCCGGGACAGCCTCCTACGAGCAGTACTTC
TRBD2,once,TRBJ2-1,TRBV9,CASSAQAPGLGYNEQFF,TGTGCCAGCAGCGCCCAAGCACCGGGACTAGGATACAATGAGCAGTTCTTC
.,.,TRBJ1-1,TRBV30,CAWTHTEDSEAFF,TGTGCCTGGACGCATACCGAAGACAGTGAAGCTTTCTTT
.,.,TRBJ2-1,TRBV6-6,CASEPRRGSNEQFF,TGTGCCAGCGAACCCAGAAGGGGATCGAATGAGCAGTTCTTC
.,.,TRBJ1-1,TRBV5-1,CASSLDPVNTEAFF,TGCGCCAGCAGCTTGGACCCAGTGAACACTGAAGCTTTCTTT
TRBD1,.,TRBJ1-4,TRBV28,CASSVLGTGQEKLFF,TGTGCCAGCAGTGTTCTCGGGACAGGGCAAGAAAAACTGTTTTTT
.,few,TRBJ1-6,TRBV11-3,CASTPRGGSPLHF,TGTGCCAGCACCCCACGGGGGGGGTCACCCCTCCACTTT
.,.,TRBJ1-2,TRBV6-6,CASSRDINYGYTF,TGTGCCAGCAGCCGGGACATCAACTATGGCTACACCTTC
TRBD1,.,TRBJ1-2,TRBV11-3,CASSSQGARGYTF,TGTGCCAGCAGCTCACAGGGGGCGCGCGGCTACACCTTC
.,once,TRBJ2-5,TRBV2,CASSEAENQRTQYF,TGTGCCAGCAGTGAAGCCGAAAACCAGCGAACCCAGTACTTC
.,.,TRBJ2-3,TRBV5-1,CASSTGLTTDTQYF,TGCGCCAGCAGCACCGGACTGACCACAGATACGCAGTATTTT